This T cell receptor (beta chain) emerged from a study of shared clonotypes between healthy human individuals. Comment on this clone: Its antigen is unidentified.

Findings and caveats of the study: Naive CD4 clonotype sharing across a few donors was 4% to 5%. Limited genetic and exposure-history diversity came from having few donors.

From germline, CDR1 is SGHAT and CDR2 FQNNGV. V was trimmed by 3 bases and J by 0 bases, leaving 13 bases between them. This CDR3 comprises 16 residues. The repertoire was sequenced with immunoSEQ multiplex PCR; TCRdb's copy has only in-frame clones and lacks some. The data show over a million clones, 60% to 80% seen once. The sample comprised memory CD4+ T cells sorted from blood. Subset indicated: CD45RA-negative fraction. This clonotype was obtained from a man younger than 35 in good health. The chain is built from TRBV11-2 and TRBJ2-3; D is possibly TRBD2 (7 bases). The CDR3 sequence is CASSLAWGGSTDTQYF. Here the CDR3 DNA reads TGTGCCAGCAGCTTGGCGTGGGGGGGCAGCACAGATACGCAGTATTTT.